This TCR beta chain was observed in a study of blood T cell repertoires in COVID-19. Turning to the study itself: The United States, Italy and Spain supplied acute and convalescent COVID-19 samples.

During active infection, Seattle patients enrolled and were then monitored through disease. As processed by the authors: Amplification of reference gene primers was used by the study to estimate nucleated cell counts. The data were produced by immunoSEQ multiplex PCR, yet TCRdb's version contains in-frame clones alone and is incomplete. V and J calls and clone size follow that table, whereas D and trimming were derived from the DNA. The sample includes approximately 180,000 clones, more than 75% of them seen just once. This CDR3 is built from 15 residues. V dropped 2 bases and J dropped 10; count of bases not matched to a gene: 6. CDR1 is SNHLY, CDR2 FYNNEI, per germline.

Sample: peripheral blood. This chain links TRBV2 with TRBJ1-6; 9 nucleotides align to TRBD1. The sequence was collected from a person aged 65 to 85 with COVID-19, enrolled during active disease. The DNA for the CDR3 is TGTGCCAGCAGTGAATTGGGGACAGGGCGCTCACCCCTCCACTTT. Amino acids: CASSELGTGRSPLHF.